The sequence of this TCR beta chain was determined in a study of T cells in Graves' hyperthyroidism and ophthalmopathy. To note about this clonotype: Its target is not known. This may stem from a read error, because a much larger clone lies one nucleotide away.

The TCR beta CDR3 regions underwent amplification using RNA transcripts as the source. RT-PCR in the first round (using the HTBI primer set) targeted the TCR CDR3. MiXCR was run by TCRdb on the multiplex PCR reads, yielding one entry per CDR3 protein. The sample shows some 570,000 distinct CDR3 sequences, 14% of them seen only once. General study points: Before onset, by a median of approximately 6.8 months, the model predicted ophthalmopathy.

Uncontrolled infection, other autoimmune disease, pregnancy or lactation disqualified patients from enrolment. Germline V gives CDR1 MDHEN, CDR2 SYDVKM. The CDR3 is made up of 15 amino acids. V lost 1 base to trimming and J lost 3 bases, with 12 bases between them. The clonotype comes from a woman younger than 30 with Graves' ophthalmopathy. Sequences were obtained from blood. The rearrangement links TRBV28 to TRBJ2-5, with D possibly being TRBD1 (5 bases). In DNA form, the CDR3 reads TGTGCCAGCAGTTTATCGTCAGGGTTGGAAGAGACCCAGTACTTC. The encoded protein is CASSLSSGLEETQYF.